This T cell receptor beta chain was sequenced in a study of CD8 T cells in Susac syndrome (dated by TCRdb to 2018 to 2020). In the study overall: The study used repertoire sequencing to test whether antigen drove CD8+ T cell activation and differentiation in Susac syndrome. CD8+ T cell repertoire clonality was compared between more than 9 healthy donors, approximately 14 Susac syndrome patients and 15 or so multiple sclerosis patients.

Peripheral blood CD8+ and CD4+ T cells from healthy donors, Susac syndrome patients and multiple sclerosis patients were profiled using high-throughput TCR beta sequencing. Treatment-naive patients with stable or active relapsing-remitting disease fulfilling revised McDonald criteria were used as multiple sclerosis controls. CD8+ TEMRA cells were enriched by FACS, while bulk CD8+ and CD4+ T cells were purified by magnetic negative isolation. Blood was drawn into EDTA tubes, processed within 24 hours, and PBMCs were isolated by density gradient centrifugation. PBMCs intended for TCR sequencing were cryopreserved in liquid nitrogen and thawed later in a water bath at 37 degrees C. The sorted or isolated CD4+, CD8+ and CD8+ TEMRA cells reached a purity of at least 90%. Details on this clonotype: Its recognized antigen is unknown. The record has no base qualities; no much larger clone is one base away.

RNA was extracted with the RNeasy kit and roughly 0.45 to 1 ug was reverse transcribed using random hexamers. TCR beta CDR3 regions were amplified with the immunoSEQ multiplex PCR assay covering 54 Vbeta and 13 Jbeta segments. Bias from PCR amplification was corrected by using a synthetic template baseline for primer optimization and for computational correction. The authors' pipeline ran thus. Reads were assigned to V, D and J genes according to IMGT and analyzed in immunoSEQ Analyzer, with only productive sequences retained. To calculate clonality, Shannon entropy was normalized by log2 of the number of productive unique sequences and then subtracted from one. For each patient and control, public and private clones were evaluated within the 100 most prevalent clones. Clones were defined as Susac-specific if absent from the healthy and MS cohorts, from around 1,000 published viral clones and from other ImmuneACCESS disease sequences. The public reads were reanalyzed by TCRdb: fastp trimming at Q25, MiXCR alignment, in-frame beta chains only. Each entry is one CDR3 protein sequence, shown with its most common DNA and genes. None of the V and J calls come from the authors' own analysis; TCRdb made them. This sample lists about 430,000 distinct CDR3 sequences; 85% to 90% were detected once. Roughly 0.11% of the sample is in the top ten clones.

The CDR3, cysteine through phenylalanine, is 13 amino acids long. Only CDR3 DNA is held: 39 bases, read in frame from base 1. V is reduced by 6 bases and J by 9 bases, leaving a spacing of 15 bases between them. The germline V gene encodes CDR1 MNHEY and CDR2 SMNVEV (reference sequence). The study at large found these results: The number of individuals in the TCR sequencing and HLA analysis was acknowledged as relatively small.

The chain is encoded by TRBV27 joined to TRBJ2-1, and the D gene may be TRBD1, 6 bases matching. What was sequenced was CD8+ T cells from PBMCs. The clonotype was recovered from a human donor with multiple sclerosis. The nucleotide sequence reads TGTGCCAGCAGACCACCGGACAGTTTTGAGCAGTTCTTC. Its protein reads: CASRPPDSFEQFF.